These 7 T cell receptor beta chains were all obtained from the same sample, sequenced in a study of cytomegalovirus exposure and HLA in healthy donors. Primers included in the PCR were 60 Vbeta and 13 Jbeta primers. Produced via immunoSEQ multiplex PCR; TCRdb's table is partial and in-frame only. Here the sample spans under 250,000 clones, about 85% being singletons. Material: PBMCs. These receptors originate from a girl aged 2 to 9 in good health and CMV-seronegative.

The chain recombines TRBV15 with TRBJ1-2, with unresolved D. The V end lost 1 base, the J end lost 1 base, and 10 bases lay between the germline ends. Germline loops: CDR1 LNHNV, CDR2 YYDKDF (reference sequence). CDR3 length equals 15 residues. For the CDR3, the DNA is TGTGCCACCAGCAGAGTGGGTACAGTTAACTATGGCTACACCTTC. This gives the protein CATSRVGTVNYGYTF.

V usage is TRBV2 and J usage is TRBJ1-2; D perhaps matches TRBD1 (6 bases). CDR3 length: 14 residues. Trimming took off 4 bases at V and 6 bases at J, with 15 bases between the two ends. Germline CDR1 reads SNHLY; CDR2 reads FYNNEI. The DNA for the CDR3 is TGTGCCAGCAGTGGGGGCACAGGGAACCATGGCTACACCTTC. Translation gives CASSGGTGNHGYTF.

The rearrangement links TRBV27 to TRBJ1-5, with 7 bases lining up with TRBD1. The V gene end was trimmed by 6 bases and the J gene end by 0 bases; junction bases not matched to a gene: 5. Germline V lookup: CDR1 MNHEY, CDR2 SMNVEV (reference sequence). The CDR3 extends over 15 amino acids. Here the CDR3 DNA reads TGTGCCAGCAGACTGGGACAGCTTAGCAATCAGCCCCAGCATTTT. Its protein product is CASRLGQLSNQPQHF.

The genes are TRBV29-1 and TRBJ2-1; the match to TRBD2 covers 7 bases. CDR3 length: 13 residues. With V trimmed by 1 base and J by 10 bases, 7 bases remained unmatched. Per germline, CDR1 SQVTM and CDR2 ANQGSEA. The chain's CDR3 is CSVEGTSAWEQFF. DNA for the CDR3: TGCAGCGTTGAAGGGACTAGTGCATGGGAGCAGTTCTTC.

V is TRBV5-1 and J is TRBJ2-5, with a weak D call TRBD2 (6 bases). CDR3 length: 16 amino acids. V was cut by 4 bases and J by 2 bases, with 18 bases left in between. Germline V gene lookup returns CDR1 SGHRS and CDR2 YFSETQ. Here the CDR3 DNA reads TGCGCCAGCAGCCGCGGGGCCAGCGGACCTCAAGAGACCCAGTACTTC. Encoded protein: CASSRGASGPQETQYF.

The V call is TRBV5-5, the J call TRBJ1-5; no clear D. Trimming stripped 2 bases from V and 5 bases from J, with 5 bases between. Germline V lookup: CDR1 SGHKS, CDR2 YYEKEE (reference sequence). The CDR3 loop spans 12 amino acids. The CDR3 coding sequence is TGTGCCAGCAGCTTCGGGGATCAGCCCCAGCATTTT. Translated: CASSFGDQPQHF.

The chain is built from TRBV11-2 and TRBJ2-3; 9 bases fit TRBD1. Trimming removed 5 bases from V and 5 bases from J; junction bases left unmatched: 8. Germline V gene lookup returns CDR1 SGHAT and CDR2 FQNNGV. The CDR3 runs 15 residues. The CDR3 DNA is TGTGCCAGCAGCCTCCCGGGACAGGGTGAAGATACGCAGTATTTT. This sequence encodes CASSLPGQGEDTQYF. The variable domain in full, completed from reference TRBV11-2 and TRBJ2-3, reads EAGVAQSPRYKIIEKRQSVAFWCNPISGHATLYWYQQILGQGPKLLIQFQNNGVVDDSQLPKDRFSAERLKGVDSTLKIQPAKLEDSAVYLCASSLPGQGEDTQYFGPGTRLTVL.